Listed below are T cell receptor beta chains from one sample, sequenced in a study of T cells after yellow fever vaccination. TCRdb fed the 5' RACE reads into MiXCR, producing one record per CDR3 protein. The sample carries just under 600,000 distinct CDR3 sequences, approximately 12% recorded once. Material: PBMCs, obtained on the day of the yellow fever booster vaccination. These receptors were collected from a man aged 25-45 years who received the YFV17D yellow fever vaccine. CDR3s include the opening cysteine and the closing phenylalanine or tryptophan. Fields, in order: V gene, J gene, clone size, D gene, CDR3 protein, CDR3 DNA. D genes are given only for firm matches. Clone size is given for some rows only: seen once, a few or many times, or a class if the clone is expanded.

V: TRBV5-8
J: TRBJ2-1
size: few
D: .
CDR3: CASSIDGLPNNEQFF
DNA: TGTGCCAGCAGCATCGATGGACTACCAAACAATGAGCAGTTCTTC

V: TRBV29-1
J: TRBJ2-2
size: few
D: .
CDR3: CSVAAGVIGNTGELFF
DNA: TGCAGCGTCGCGGCCGGGGTTATCGGCAACACCGGGGAGCTGTTTTTT

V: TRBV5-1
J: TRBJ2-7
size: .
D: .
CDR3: CASSLFTGDIYEQYF
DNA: TGCGCCAGCAGCTTGTTCACAGGAGATATTTACGAGCAGTACTTC

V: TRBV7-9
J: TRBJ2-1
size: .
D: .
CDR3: CASSLPNGEQFF
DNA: TGTGCCAGCAGCTTACCGAACGGTGAGCAGTTCTTC

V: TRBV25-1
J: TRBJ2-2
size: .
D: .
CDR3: CASRGFRTGELFF
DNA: TGTGCCAGCAGGGGGTTTCGGACCGGGGAGCTGTTTTTT

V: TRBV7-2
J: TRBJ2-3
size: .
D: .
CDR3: CASSLFLSTDTQYF
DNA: TGTGCCAGCAGCTTATTCCTGAGCACAGATACGCAGTATTTT

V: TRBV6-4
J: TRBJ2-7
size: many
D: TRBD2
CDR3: CASSTGTLRLAGGPGYEQYF
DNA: TGTGCCAGCAGTACCGGGACACTTCGACTAGCGGGAGGGCCAGGGTACGAGCAGTACTTC

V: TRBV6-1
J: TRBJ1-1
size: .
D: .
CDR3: CASNLDPSYTEAFF
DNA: TGTGCCAGCAACCTCGATCCCAGTTACACTGAAGCTTTCTTT

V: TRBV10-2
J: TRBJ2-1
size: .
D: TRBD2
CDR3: CASSVGGISEQFF
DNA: TGCGCCAGCAGCGTGGGGGGGATCTCTGAGCAGTTCTTC

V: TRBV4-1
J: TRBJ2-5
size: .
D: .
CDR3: CASSQAVRSETQYF
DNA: TGCGCCAGCAGCCAAGCGGTTCGGTCTGAGACCCAGTACTTC

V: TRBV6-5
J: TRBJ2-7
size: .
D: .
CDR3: CASSYGRLSYEQYF
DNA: TGTGCCAGCAGTTACGGACGGCTGTCCTACGAGCAGTACTTC

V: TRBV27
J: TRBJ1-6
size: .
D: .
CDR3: CASTGQKNSPLHF
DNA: TGTGCCAGCACCGGACAGAAGAATTCACCCCTCCACTTT

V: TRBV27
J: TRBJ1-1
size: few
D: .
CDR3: CASSNAGEAFF
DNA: TGTGCCAGCAGTAACGCAGGTGAAGCTTTCTTT

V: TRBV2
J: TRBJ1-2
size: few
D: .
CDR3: CASSPPRYGYTF
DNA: TGTGCCAGCAGTCCTCCGCGCTATGGCTACACCTTC

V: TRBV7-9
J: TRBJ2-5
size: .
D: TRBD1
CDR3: CASSPGVGGRETQYF
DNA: TGTGCCAGCAGCCCTGGGGTAGGGGGCCGGGAGACCCAGTACTTC

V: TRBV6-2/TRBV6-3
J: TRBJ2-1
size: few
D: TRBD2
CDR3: CASSYLAPTSGFSNEQFF
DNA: TGTGCCAGCAGTTATCTCGCCCCTACTAGCGGGTTCTCCAATGAGCAGTTCTTC

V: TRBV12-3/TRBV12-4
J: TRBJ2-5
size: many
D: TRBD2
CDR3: CASSASSGSETQYF
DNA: TGTGCCAGCAGTGCATCTAGCGGGAGTGAGACCCAGTACTTC

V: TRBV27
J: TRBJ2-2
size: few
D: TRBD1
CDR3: CASSWTGNGELFF
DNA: TGTGCCAGCAGTTGGACAGGGAACGGGGAGCTGTTTTTT

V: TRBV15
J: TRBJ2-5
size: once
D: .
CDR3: CATSRGLVTETQYF
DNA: TGTGCCACCAGCAGAGGACTAGTGACGGAGACCCAGTACTTC

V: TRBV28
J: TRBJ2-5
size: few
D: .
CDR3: CASRITGRETQYF
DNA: TGTGCCAGTAGAATAACAGGGAGAGAGACCCAGTACTTC

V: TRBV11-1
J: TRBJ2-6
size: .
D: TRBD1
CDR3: CASSNPGQGKGSGANVLTF
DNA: TGTGCCAGCAGCAACCCAGGACAGGGGAAGGGCTCTGGGGCCAACGTCCTGACTTTC

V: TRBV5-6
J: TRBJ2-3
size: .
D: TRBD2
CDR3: CASSELPGLALDTQYF
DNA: TGTGCCAGCAGCGAGCTCCCGGGACTAGCGCTAGATACGCAGTATTTT

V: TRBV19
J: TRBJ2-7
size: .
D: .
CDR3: CASSTSPSSYEQYF
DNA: TGTGCCAGTAGTACCTCACCCAGCTCCTACGAGCAGTACTTC

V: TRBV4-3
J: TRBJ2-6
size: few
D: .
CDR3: CASSQVRGGYSGANVLTF
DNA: TGCGCCAGCAGCCAAGTAAGGGGGGGATACTCTGGGGCCAACGTCCTGACTTTC

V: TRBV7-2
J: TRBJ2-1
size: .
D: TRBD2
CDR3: CASSSPVISGFQSSYNEQFF
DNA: TGTGCCAGCAGCTCCCCAGTGATTAGCGGGTTCCAAAGCTCCTACAATGAGCAGTTCTTC

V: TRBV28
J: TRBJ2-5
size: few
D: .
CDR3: CASRPTPRGETQYF
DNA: TGTGCCAGCAGGCCAACCCCCCGAGGAGAGACCCAGTACTTC

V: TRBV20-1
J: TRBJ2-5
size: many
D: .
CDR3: CSATPLRGEQETQYF
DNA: TGCAGTGCCACGCCCTTGCGCGGGGAACAAGAGACCCAGTACTTC

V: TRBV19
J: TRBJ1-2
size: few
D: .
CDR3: CASSIEGDYYGYTF
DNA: TGTGCCAGTAGTATAGAAGGAGATTACTATGGCTACACCTTC

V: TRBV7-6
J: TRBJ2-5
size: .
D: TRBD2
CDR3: CASSSLRGGIQETQYF
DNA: TGTGCCAGCAGCTCCCTTCGGGGGGGAATACAAGAGACCCAGTACTTC

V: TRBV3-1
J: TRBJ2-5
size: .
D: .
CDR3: CASSQDRQTRGTQYF
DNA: TGTGCCAGCAGCCAAGATCGTCAAACTAGGGGGACCCAGTACTTC

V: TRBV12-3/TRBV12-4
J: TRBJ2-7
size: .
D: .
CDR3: CAIWSDPRPGVYSYEQYF
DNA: TGTGCCATCTGGTCCGATCCCAGACCGGGGGTTTACTCCTACGAGCAGTACTTC

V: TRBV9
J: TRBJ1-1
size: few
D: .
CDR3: CASSRDFNTEAFF
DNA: TGTGCCAGCAGCAGGGATTTTAACACTGAAGCTTTCTTT

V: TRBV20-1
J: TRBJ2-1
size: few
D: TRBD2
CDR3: CSASSGTRRASNEQFF
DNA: TGCAGTGCCTCGAGCGGGACTAGAAGGGCTAGCAATGAGCAGTTCTTC

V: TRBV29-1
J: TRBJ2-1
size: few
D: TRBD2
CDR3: CSVRLAGTEQFF
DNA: TGCAGCGTCCGACTAGCGGGAACTGAGCAGTTCTTC

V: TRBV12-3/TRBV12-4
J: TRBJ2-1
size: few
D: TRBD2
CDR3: CASSHLAGPYNEQFF
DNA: TGTGCCAGCAGTCATCTAGCGGGGCCCTACAATGAGCAGTTCTTC

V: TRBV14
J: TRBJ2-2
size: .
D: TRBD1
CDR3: CASSQVEGATGELFF
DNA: TGTGCCAGCAGCCAAGTTGAGGGGGCGACCGGGGAGCTGTTTTTT